This TCR beta chain was retrieved from a study of CDR3 diversity in severe acne. Notes on this clonotype: A single base separates this from a much larger clone, so it may be a read error.

From the PCR reads, TCRdb called clonotypes with MiXCR, one entry per CDR3 protein. The sample has about 90,000 distinct CDR3 sequences; around 50% are singletons. The CDR3 covers 12 residues. Germline values: CDR1 SEHNR, CDR2 FQNEAQ (reference sequence). The specimen sequenced was blood. This TCR was recovered from a male donor with severe acne vulgaris. This rearrangement joins TRBV7-9 to TRBJ2-7, with D possibly being TRBD1 or TRBD2 (5 bases each). Written as DNA, the CDR3 is TGTGCCAGCAGCGTATCTAGGGACGAGCGGTACTTC. This sequence encodes CASSVSRDERYF.